The clone carrying this T cell receptor beta chain was picked up a small number of times. Its antigen remains unknown. TCRdb reprocessed the reads via MiXCR and lists one record per CDR3 protein. Among 400,000 to 600,000 distinct CDR3 sequences listed, about 44% were seen once. Germline V lookup: CDR1 SGHVS, CDR2 FQNEAQ. This CDR3 has 17 residues. Trimming took 5 bases from V and 8 from J; bases not matched to a gene: 16. The source of the sample is a study of T cell repertoires in cytomegalovirus infection. This receptor was taken from a human donor in good health (CMV status not recorded). Some clones in this sample may be carry-over from other donors' samples. Sequencing was performed on cultured PBMCs, taken from culture after CMV antigen stimulation. The chain couples TRBV7-8 to TRBJ2-3; 10 bases line up with TRBD2. The CDR3 DNA sequence: TGTGCCAGCAGCCAGAATTCCTGGACTAGCGGAACGGGTACGCAGTATTTT. Translation: CASSQNSWTSGTGTQYF.